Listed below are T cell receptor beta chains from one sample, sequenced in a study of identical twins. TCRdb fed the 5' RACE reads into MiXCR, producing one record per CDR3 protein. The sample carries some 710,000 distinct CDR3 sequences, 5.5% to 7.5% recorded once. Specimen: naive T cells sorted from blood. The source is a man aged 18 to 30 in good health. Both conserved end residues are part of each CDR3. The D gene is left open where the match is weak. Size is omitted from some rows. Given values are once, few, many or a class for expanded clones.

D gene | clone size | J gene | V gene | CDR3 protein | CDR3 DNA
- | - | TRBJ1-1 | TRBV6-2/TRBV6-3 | CASSPRGRGLTEAFF | TGTGCCAGCAGTCCCCGGGGCAGGGGTTTGACTGAAGCTTTCTTT
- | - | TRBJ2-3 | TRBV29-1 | CSVDGLSRGLDTQYF | TGCAGCGTTGATGGGTTGAGCCGAGGGTTGGATACGCAGTATTTT
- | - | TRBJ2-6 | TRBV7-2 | CASSLGYTSGANVLTF | TGTGCCAGCAGCCTTGGTTATACCTCTGGGGCCAACGTCCTGACTTTC
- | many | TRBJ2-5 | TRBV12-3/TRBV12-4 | CASSSRRETQYF | TGTGCCAGCAGTTCCCGACGAGAGACCCAGTACTTC
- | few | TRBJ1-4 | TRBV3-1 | CASSPRRGWRSEKLFF | TGTGCCAGCAGCCCCCGTCGAGGGTGGCGGAGCGAAAAACTGTTTTTT
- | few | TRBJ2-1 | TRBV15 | CATGGQFQFF | TGTGCCACGGGTGGACAGTTTCAGTTCTTC
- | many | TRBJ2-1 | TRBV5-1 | CASSLKTDSVKLPQGITMAQFF | TGCGCCAGCAGCTTGAAAACGGACAGCGTGAAACTACCCCAGGGGATTACGATGGCGCAGTTCTTC
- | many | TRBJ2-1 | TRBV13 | CASSLGRRHISYNEQFF | TGTGCCAGCAGCTTAGGCCGGCGACACATATCATACAATGAGCAGTTCTTC
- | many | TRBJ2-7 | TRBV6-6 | CASRVSLYEQYF | TGTGCCAGCAGAGTTAGCCTCTACGAGCAGTACTTC
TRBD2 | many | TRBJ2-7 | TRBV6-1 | CASRPPGLAGSYEQYF | TGTGCCAGCAGGCCGCCGGGACTAGCGGGATCCTACGAGCAGTACTTC
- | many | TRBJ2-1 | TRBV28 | CASTRVNEQFF | TGTGCCAGCACCAGGGTCAATGAGCAGTTCTTC
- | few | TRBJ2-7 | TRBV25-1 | CASSEGMAQYF | TGTGCCAGCAGTGAAGGGATGGCGCAGTACTTC
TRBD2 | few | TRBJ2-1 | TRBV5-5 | CASSLVSRLADNEQFF | TGTGCCAGCAGCTTGGTATCCAGACTAGCGGACAATGAGCAGTTCTTC
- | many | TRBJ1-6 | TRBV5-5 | CASSPRQGDNSPLHF | TGTGCCAGCAGCCCACGGCAGGGTGATAATTCACCCCTCCACTTT
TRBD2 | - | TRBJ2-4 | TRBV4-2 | CASSHAPSGGQNIQYF | TGTGCCAGCAGCCATGCACCTAGCGGGGGTCAAAACATTCAGTACTTC
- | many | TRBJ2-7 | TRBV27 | CASSLSSGYRNEQYF | TGTGCCAGCAGTTTATCTTCCGGATATCGGAACGAGCAGTACTTC
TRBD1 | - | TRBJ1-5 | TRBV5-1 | CASSTGVGGNQPQHF | TGCGCCAGCAGCACAGGGGTCGGGGGCAATCAGCCCCAGCATTTT
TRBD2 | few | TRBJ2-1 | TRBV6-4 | CASSDSGLATVDEQFF | TGTGCCAGCAGTGACTCGGGACTAGCGACTGTAGATGAGCAGTTCTTC
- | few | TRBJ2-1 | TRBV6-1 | CASSSSGPTYNEQFF | TGTGCCAGCAGTAGTAGCGGCCCCACCTACAATGAGCAGTTCTTC
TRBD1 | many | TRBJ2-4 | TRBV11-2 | CASSLGPDRVSKGGIQYF | TGTGCCAGCAGCTTAGGCCCCGACAGGGTTAGTAAAGGAGGCATTCAGTACTTC
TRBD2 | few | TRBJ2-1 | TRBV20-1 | CSASSSGRALEQFF | TGCAGTGCTTCCTCTAGCGGGAGGGCCCTTGAGCAGTTCTTC
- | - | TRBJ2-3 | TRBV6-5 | CASSYLDQADTQYF | TGTGCCAGCAGTTATCTCGATCAGGCAGATACGCAGTATTTT
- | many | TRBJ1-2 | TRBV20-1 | CSAARQDGYTF | TGCAGTGCTGCTCGACAGGATGGCTACACCTTC
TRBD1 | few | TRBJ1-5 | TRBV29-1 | CSVGQGAANQPQHF | TGCAGCGTGGGACAGGGAGCGGCAAATCAGCCCCAGCATTTT
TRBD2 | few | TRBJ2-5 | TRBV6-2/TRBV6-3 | CTSSYPTSGTTPQETQYF | TGTACCAGCAGTTACCCGACTAGCGGGACGACTCCTCAAGAGACCCAGTACTTC
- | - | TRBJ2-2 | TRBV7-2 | CASGLKGTGELFF | TGTGCCAGCGGCTTAAAAGGCACCGGGGAGCTGTTTTTT
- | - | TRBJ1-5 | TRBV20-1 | CSATDSVGQPQHF | TGCAGTGCTACGGACAGCGTAGGCCAGCCCCAGCATTTT
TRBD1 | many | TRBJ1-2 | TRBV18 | CASSLDRAYGYTF | TGTGCCAGCAGTCTGGACAGGGCCTATGGCTACACCTTC
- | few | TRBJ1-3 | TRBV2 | CAGGRPGLSGNTIYF | TGTGCCGGGGGACGGCCGGGCCTCTCTGGAAACACCATATATTTT
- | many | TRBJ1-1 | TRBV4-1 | CASSQDSRNTEAFF | TGCGCCAGCAGCCAAGATAGCCGGAACACTGAAGCTTTCTTT
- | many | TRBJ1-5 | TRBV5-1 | CASSEGTKNQPQHF | TGCGCCAGCAGCGAAGGGACAAAAAATCAGCCCCAGCATTTT
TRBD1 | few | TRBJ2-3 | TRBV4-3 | CASSPLGGQGIPDTQYF | TGCGCCAGCAGCCCCCTAGGCGGACAGGGCATCCCAGATACGCAGTATTTT
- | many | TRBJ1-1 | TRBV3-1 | CASSQGRGDTEAFF | TGTGCCAGCAGCCAAGGAAGGGGCGACACTGAAGCTTTCTTT
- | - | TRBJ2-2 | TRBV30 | CAWSVRLGSGELFF | TGTGCCTGGAGTGTACGTCTAGGGTCCGGGGAGCTGTTTTTT
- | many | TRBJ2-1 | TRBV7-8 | CASTGPDNEQFF | TGTGCCAGCACCGGACCAGACAATGAGCAGTTCTTC
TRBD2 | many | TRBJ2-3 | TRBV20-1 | CSASPGTSVGDTQYF | TGCAGTGCTAGCCCCGGGACTAGCGTAGGAGATACGCAGTATTTT
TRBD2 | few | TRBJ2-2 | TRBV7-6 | CASSSEGTSRAGELFF | TGTGCCAGCAGCTCGGAAGGGACTAGCAGAGCCGGGGAGCTGTTTTTT
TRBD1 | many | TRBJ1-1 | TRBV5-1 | CASSARDRVTEAFF | TGCGCCAGCAGCGCCCGGGACAGGGTCACTGAAGCTTTCTTT
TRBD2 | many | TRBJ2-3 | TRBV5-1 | CASSLGGRSTDTQYF | TGCGCCAGCAGCTTGGGCGGGAGAAGCACAGATACGCAGTATTTT
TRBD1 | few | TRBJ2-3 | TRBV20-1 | CSARDQTGVSYF | TGCAGTGCTAGAGATCAGACAGGGGTGTCGTATTTT
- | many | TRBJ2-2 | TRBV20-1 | CSAPPDPYEDTGELFF | TGCAGTGCTCCCCCGGACCCCTACGAGGACACCGGGGAGCTGTTTTTT
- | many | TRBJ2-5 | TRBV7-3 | CASSLPGSGRETQYF | TGTGCCAGCAGCTTACCGGGGTCAGGTCGAGAGACCCAGTACTTC
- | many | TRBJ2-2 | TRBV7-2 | CASSPAVTNTGELFF | TGTGCCAGCAGCCCCGCGGTCACGAACACCGGGGAGCTGTTTTTT
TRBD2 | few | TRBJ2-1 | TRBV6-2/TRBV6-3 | CASTRTSGRGINNEQFF | TGTGCCAGCACCCGGACTAGCGGGAGAGGGATAAACAATGAGCAGTTCTTC
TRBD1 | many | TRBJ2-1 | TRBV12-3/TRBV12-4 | CASSPTDRGSYNEQFF | TGTGCCAGCAGTCCCACGGACAGGGGGTCCTACAATGAGCAGTTCTTC
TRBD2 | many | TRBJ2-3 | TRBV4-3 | CASSQGLLAGGADTQYF | TGCGCCAGCAGCCAAGGCCTACTAGCGGGAGGCGCAGATACGCAGTATTTT